The 7 T cell receptor beta chains below all came from one sample that was sequenced in a study of T-cell reconstitution after alpha-beta-depleted transplantation in children. Preparation of the TCRbeta library used unique molecular identifiers. TCRdb passed the PCR reads through MiXCR, listing each CDR3 protein once. This table holds around 700,000 distinct CDR3 sequences, roughly 14% found once. The starting material was PBMCs, obtained before TCRalphabeta/CD19-depleted stem cell transplant. These receptors were obtained from a girl aged 2-9 years with congenital amegakaryocytic thrombocytopenia, due to receive a stem cell transplant.

This clonotype was detected only a few times. The chain employs TRBV11-1 and TRBJ2-5; D is unclear. The V gene's germline CDR1 is SGHAT and CDR2 FQDESV (reference sequence). V was clipped by 5 bases and J by 1 base, with 8 bases between them. The CDR3 runs 13 residues. CDR3 sequence reads: CASSRSVQETQYF. CDR3 DNA sequence: TGTGCCAGCAGCCGATCGGTCCAAGAGACCCAGTACTTC.

This clonotype was recorded many times. V is TRBV5-1 and J is TRBJ2-3; 11 nucleotides agree with TRBD2. The CDR3 sequence is 13 residues long. Trimming took 7 bases from V and 5 from J; bases not matched to a gene: 3. The germline V gene encodes CDR1 SGHRS and CDR2 YFSETQ. CDR3 coding DNA: TGCGCCAGCGGGACTAGCGGTCTAGATACGCAGTATTTT. The encoded protein is CASGTSGLDTQYF. The full variable domain, completed using reference TRBV5-1 and TRBJ2-3, is KAGVTQTPRYLIKTRGQQVTLSCSPISGHRSVSWYQQTPGQGLQFLFEYFSETQRNKGNFPGRFSGRQFSNSRSEMNVSTLELGDSALYLCASGTSGLDTQYFGPGTRLTVL.

This clonotype was seen repeatedly, ten times or more. V gene TRBV20-1 combines with J gene TRBJ2-5, with TRBD2 identical over 8 bases. V was clipped by 3 bases and J by 4 bases; unmatched bases: 10. The CDR3 is made up of 15 amino acids. Germline V gives CDR1 DFQATT, CDR2 SNEGSKA (reference sequence). In DNA form, the CDR3 reads TGCAGTGCTAGTGTTAGCGGGAACGAGGGAGAGACCCAGTACTTC. Residues: CSASVSGNEGETQYF.

This clonotype was seen ten or more times. The chain carries TRBV20-1 and TRBJ1-2, with D perhaps TRBD1 (5 bases). Germline CDR1 reads DFQATT; CDR2 reads SNEGSKA (reference sequence). V lost 1 base and J lost 4, with 13 bases in between. CDR3 size: 14 residues. The CDR3 here is CSARVSGLSYGYTF. CDR3 coding DNA: TGCAGTGCTAGAGTCTCAGGGTTGAGCTATGGCTACACCTTC.

This clonotype occurred many times. The CDR3 loop is CSANIGDTEAFF. The CDR3 nucleotides read TGCAGTGCTAATATAGGGGACACTGAAGCTTTCTTT. V is TRBV20-1 and J is TRBJ1-1, with TRBD1 as a possible D gene (5 bases). There are 12 residues in the CDR3. The V gene's germline CDR1 is DFQATT and CDR2 SNEGSKA (reference sequence). Between the trimmed V and J ends, which lost 4 bases and 3 bases, there was a span of 9 bases.

This clonotype was found a few times. The rearrangement uses TRBV20-1 and TRBJ2-1, with no clear D. Trimming left V 5 bases short and J 3 bases short, with 17 bases between. The V gene's germline CDR1 is DFQATT and CDR2 SNEGSKA (reference sequence). This CDR3 region has 15 residues. CDR3 bases: TGCAGTGCTGGGCTGCCTGGCGTCAACTACAATGAGCAGTTCTTC. Its translation is CSAGLPGVNYNEQFF.

This clonotype appeared a few times. This chain uses TRBV12-3 or TRBV12-4 with TRBJ2-7; 9 bases fit TRBD1. This CDR3 region has 14 residues. Trimming cost V 6 bases and J 4 bases; bases outside gene matches: 7. In nucleotides, the CDR3 is TGTGCCAGCAGCCCCCGGGACAGGGAGTACGAGCAGTACTTC. Amino acid sequence: CASSPRDREYEQYF.